One and the same sample provided the 6 T cell receptor beta chains below, sequenced in a study of beta chain features in type 1 diabetes. Whole-study findings and limits: Shorter TCRB CDR3s, moderately but significantly so, marked every one of the four CD4+ subsets in Type 1 diabetes patients.

As every portion of the isolated RNA was reverse transcribed, the sequencing read expressed TCRB transcripts. TCRdb's copy holds only in-frame clones and misses some; the assay was immunoSEQ multiplex PCR. This sample has under 150,000 clones; 9% occur once, and the top ten carry around 0.7%. The antigens for these receptors are not known. The sample consisted of central memory CD4+ T cells from blood. The receptor source for this set is a man aged 25-45 years with type 1 diabetes.

This clone showed up just a few times. The V call is TRBV5-1, the J call TRBJ2-6; D possibly corresponds to TRBD1 (5 bases). This CDR3 contains 17 residues. V was pared by 2 bases and J by 0 bases, with 12 bases between. Germline CDR1 SGHRS, CDR2 YFSETQ. The CDR3 sequence is CASSFGQGSSGANVLTF. The CDR3 DNA sequence: TGCGCCAGCAGCTTCGGGCAGGGAAGCTCTGGGGCCAACGTCCTGACTTTC.

The chain employs TRBV11-2 and TRBJ1-1; TRBD1 matches at 7 bases. V was clipped by 1 base and J by 0 bases; unmatched bases: 5. There are 16 residues in the CDR3. Germline V gene lookup returns CDR1 SGHAT and CDR2 FQNNGV. The CDR3 nucleotides are TGTGCCAGCAGCTTAGCCAGGGGGAACATGAACACTGAAGCTTTCTTT. Translated: CASSLARGNMNTEAFF.

This clone was seen more than once but under ten times. The V gene is TRBV7-3, the J gene TRBJ2-6, with D hard to call. Germline assignment: CDR1 SGHTA and CDR2 FQGTGA. V was shortened by 5 bases and J by 2 bases, with 10 bases between the two germline ends. The CDR3 totals 15 residues. The CDR3 DNA follows: TGTGCCAGCAGCGTGAGTAGAGCTGGGGCCAACGTCCTGACTTTC. It encodes CASSVSRAGANVLTF.

The chain joins TRBV11-2 to TRBJ1-1; D is unresolved. The CDR3 contains 18 residues. The V gene lost 5 bases and the J gene lost 0 bases, with 22 bases spanning the gap. Germline lookup yields CDR1 SGHAT and CDR2 FQNNGV. The CDR3 DNA follows: TGTGCCAGCAGCCCTAAGGCGGGCAGGATCCGTGTGAACACTGAAGCTTTCTTT. Protein product: CASSPKAGRIRVNTEAFF.

The chain has TRBV7-9 and TRBJ1-5; 8 nucleotides line up with TRBD1. With V trimmed by 5 bases and J by 1 base, 4 bases remained unmatched. Germline values: CDR1 SEHNR, CDR2 FQNEAQ (reference sequence). The CDR3 loop spans 15 amino acids. The CDR3 DNA sequence: TGTGCCAGCAGCCCAGGGGGCTCAAGCAATCAGCCCCAGCATTTT. As protein: CASSPGGSSNQPQHF. Together with reference TRBV7-9 and TRBJ1-5, the CDR3 gives the full variable domain: DTGVSQNPRHKITKRGQNVTFRCDPISEHNRLYWYRQTLGQGPEFLTYFQNEAQLEKSRLLSDRFSAERPKGSFSTLEIQRTEQGDSAMYLCASSPGGSSNQPQHFGDGTRLSIL.

This chain uses TRBV5-1 with TRBJ2-3, with 7 positions matching TRBD2. The CDR3 runs 15 residues. CDR1 and CDR2 from the germline V gene are SGHRS and YFSETQ. J lost 0 bases, V lost 5 bases, and 6 bases had no gene match. CDR3: CASSTSGTSTDTQYF. The DNA for the CDR3 is TGCGCCAGCAGTACAAGCGGGACTAGCACAGATACGCAGTATTTT.